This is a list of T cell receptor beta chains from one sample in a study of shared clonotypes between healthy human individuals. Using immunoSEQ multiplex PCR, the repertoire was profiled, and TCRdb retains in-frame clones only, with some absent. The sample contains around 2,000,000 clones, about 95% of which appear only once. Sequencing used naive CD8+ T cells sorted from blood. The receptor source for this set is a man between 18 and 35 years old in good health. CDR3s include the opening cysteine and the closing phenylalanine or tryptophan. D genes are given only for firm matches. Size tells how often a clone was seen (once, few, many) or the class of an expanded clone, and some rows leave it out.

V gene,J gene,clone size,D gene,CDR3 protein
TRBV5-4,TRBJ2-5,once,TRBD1,CASSWGQGIQETQYF
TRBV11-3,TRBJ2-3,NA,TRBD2,CASSLDFRRFSGRKEDTQYF
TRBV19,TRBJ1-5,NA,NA,CASSMTEGNQPQHF
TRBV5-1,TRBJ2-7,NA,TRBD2,CASRRSGADEQYF
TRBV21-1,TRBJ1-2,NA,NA,CASLDAGYTF
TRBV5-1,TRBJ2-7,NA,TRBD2,CASSLTSGPYEQYF
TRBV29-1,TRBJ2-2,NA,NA,CSALKDTGELFF
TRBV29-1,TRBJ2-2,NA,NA,CSVEPRSNTGELFF
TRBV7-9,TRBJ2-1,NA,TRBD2,CASLLAGGIGEQFF
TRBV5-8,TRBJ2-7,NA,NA,CASSLAGHSYEQYF
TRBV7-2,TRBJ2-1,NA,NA,CASSYTPSYNEQFF
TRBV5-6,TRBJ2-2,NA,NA,CASSLALRGAGELFF
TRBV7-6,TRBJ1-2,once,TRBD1,CASSGWDREGGYYGYTF
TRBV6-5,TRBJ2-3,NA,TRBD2,CASTPSGSTDTQYF
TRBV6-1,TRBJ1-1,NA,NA,CASSEVAAIVMNTEAFF
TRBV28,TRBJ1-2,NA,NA,CASSFNYGYTF
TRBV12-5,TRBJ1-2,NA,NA,CASALGAYGYTF
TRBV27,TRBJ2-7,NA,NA,CASSFTGSYEQYF
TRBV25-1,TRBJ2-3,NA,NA,CASSDPPDNTDTQYF
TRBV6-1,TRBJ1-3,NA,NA,CARGDDSGNTIYF
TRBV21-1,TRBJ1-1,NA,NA,CASSNTWQGATEAFF
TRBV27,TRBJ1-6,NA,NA,CASSSRALSPLHF
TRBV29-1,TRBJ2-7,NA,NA,CSVGQPSSYEQYF
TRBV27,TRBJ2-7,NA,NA,CASSLSTGTYEQYF
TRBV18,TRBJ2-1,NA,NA,CASSPAGSNNEQFF
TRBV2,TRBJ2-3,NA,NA,CASQTGMSTDTQYF
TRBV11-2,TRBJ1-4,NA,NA,CASSLFDQTSTNEKLFF
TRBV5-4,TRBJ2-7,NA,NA,CASSLLDVPYEQYF
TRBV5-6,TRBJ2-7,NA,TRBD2,CASSLGLAGGYEQYF
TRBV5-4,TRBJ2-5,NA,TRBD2,CASSWLGGGNSERETQYF
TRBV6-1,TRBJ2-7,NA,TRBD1,CASSEYLREQGEQYF
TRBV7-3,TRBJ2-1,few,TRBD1,CASSLGTGGRDEQFF
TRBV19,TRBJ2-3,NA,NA,CASSIDLTDTQYF
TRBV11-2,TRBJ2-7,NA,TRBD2,CASSLQLLAGSSYEQYF
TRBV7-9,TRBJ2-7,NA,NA,CASSLAQGWEQYF
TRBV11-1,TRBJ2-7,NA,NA,CASSFGGLTYEQYF
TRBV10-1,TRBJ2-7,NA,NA,CAIDEGLGDYEQYF
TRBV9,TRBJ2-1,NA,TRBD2,CASSAPSGSFYNEQFF